The T cell receptor (beta chain) under discussion was sequenced for a study of blood T cell repertoires in COVID-19. Study-level background: The study drew acute and convalescent COVID-19 samples from the United States, Italy and Spain. T cells, B-cell-depleted T cells, or PBMCs supplied cDNA or gDNA.

Seattle patients were enrolled while actively infected and followed longitudinally. In the authors' workflow: Reference gene primer amplification yielded estimated nucleated cell counts. Generated by immunoSEQ multiplex PCR, the TCRdb table keeps only in-frame clones and is missing some. Clone size and V and J calls were adopted from that table, with D and trimming inferred from the DNA. Among over 200,000 clones listed, 85% to 90% were seen once. Germline CDR1 reads MNHEY; CDR2 reads SVGAGI. Deletions cut 6 bases from V and 15 bases from J, with 18 bases between. This CDR3 contains 12 residues. This chain uses TRBV6-5 with TRBJ2-1, with TRBD2 as a possible D gene (6 bases). The sequence derives from a man aged 50 or older with COVID-19, enrolled during active disease. The sample consisted of peripheral blood. CDR3 sequence: CASSSGTPLLFF. CDR3 bases: TGTGCCAGCAGCTCCGGGACTCCCCTCTTGTTCTTC.